This T cell receptor (beta chain) was identified during a study of blood T cell repertoires in COVID-19. Study processing details: The authors estimated nucleated cell counts from reference gene primer amplification. Method: immunoSEQ multiplex PCR; TCRdb's copy keeps in-frame clones and lacks some. D and trimming were read from the DNA, whereas the V and J calls and clone size are those reported in that table. This sample has 80,000 to 90,000 clones, with around 87% found just once. Germline V gives CDR1 SGHAT, CDR2 FQDESV (reference sequence). The CDR3 is 14 amino acids. V was pared by 1 base and J by 14 bases, with 15 bases between.

Sequenced: peripheral blood. The TCR was taken from a man aged 35 to 55 with acute or convalescent COVID-19. The rearrangement joins TRBV11-1 to TRBJ1-6, with D possibly being TRBD1 (6 bases). CDR3 in amino acids: CASSLDRAAYALHF. DNA for the CDR3: TGTGCCAGCAGCTTAGACAGGGCTGCGTACGCCCTCCACTTT.